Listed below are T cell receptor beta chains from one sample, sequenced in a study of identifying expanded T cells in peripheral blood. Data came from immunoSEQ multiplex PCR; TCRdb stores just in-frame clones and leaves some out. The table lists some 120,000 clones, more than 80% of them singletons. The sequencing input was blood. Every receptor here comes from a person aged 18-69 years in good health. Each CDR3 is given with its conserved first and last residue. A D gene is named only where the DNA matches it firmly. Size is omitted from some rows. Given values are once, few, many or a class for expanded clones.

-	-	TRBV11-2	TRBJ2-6	CASRLWGSGANVLTF	TGTGCCAGCAGGCTATGGGGCTCTGGGGCCAACGTCCTGACTTTC
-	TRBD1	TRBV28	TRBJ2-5	CASSLMTGIETQYF	TGTGCCAGCAGTTTAATGACAGGGATCGAGACCCAGTACTTC
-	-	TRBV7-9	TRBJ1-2	CASSLIGGEGYTF	TGTGCCAGCAGCTTAATTGGGGGCGAAGGCTACACCTTC
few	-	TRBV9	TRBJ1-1	CASSVIDLNTEAFF	TGTGCCAGCAGCGTGATAGACTTGAACACTGAAGCTTTCTTT
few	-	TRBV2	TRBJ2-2	CASRARFGTSAGELFF	TGTGCCAGCAGGGCGCGTTTTGGGACTTCGGCCGGGGAGCTGTTTTTT
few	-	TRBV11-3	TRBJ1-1	CASSLDLGDTEAFF	TGTGCCAGCAGCTTAGATTTGGGGGACACTGAAGCTTTCTTT
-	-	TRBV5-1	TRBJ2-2	CASKGQTNTGELFF	TGCGCCAGCAAGGGCCAGACGAACACCGGGGAGCTGTTTTTT
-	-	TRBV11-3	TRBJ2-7	CASSLVGGNEQYF	TGTGCCAGCAGTTTGGTAGGGGGGAACGAGCAGTACTTC
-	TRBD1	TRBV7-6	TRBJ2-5	CASSSRQGETQYF	TGTGCCAGCAGCTCTCGACAGGGGGAGACCCAGTACTTC
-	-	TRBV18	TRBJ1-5	CASSLGRDQPQHF	TGTGCCAGCTCCCTCGGGAGGGATCAGCCCCAGCATTTT
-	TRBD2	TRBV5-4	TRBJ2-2	CASSRDLRGAGELFF	TGTGCCAGCAGTCGGGACCTTCGGGGGGCCGGGGAGCTGTTTTTT
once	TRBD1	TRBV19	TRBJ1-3	CASSIGRGNGNTIYF	TGTGCCAGTAGTATCGGCAGGGGGAATGGAAACACCATATATTTT
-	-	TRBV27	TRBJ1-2	CASSLEGSYGYTF	TGTGCCAGCAGTTTAGAGGGTTCCTATGGCTACACCTTC
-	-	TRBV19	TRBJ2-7	CASSIKGPFYEQYF	TGTGCCAGTAGTATCAAGGGGCCCTTCTACGAGCAGTACTTC
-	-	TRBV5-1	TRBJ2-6	CASSSDRPGGSSGANVLTF	TGCGCCAGCAGCTCTGACAGGCCTGGGGGTAGCTCTGGGGCCAACGTCCTGACTTTC
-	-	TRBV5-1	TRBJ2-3	CASSGRHTDTQYF	TGCGCCAGCAGCGGTAGACATACGGATACGCAGTATTTT
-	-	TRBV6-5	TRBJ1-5	CASSYSQESNQPQHF	TGTGCCAGCAGTTACTCTCAAGAAAGCAATCAGCCCCAGCATTTT
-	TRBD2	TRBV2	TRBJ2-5	CASSEERTSGGETQYF	TGTGCCAGCAGTGAAGAGCGGACTAGCGGGGGTGAGACCCAGTACTTC
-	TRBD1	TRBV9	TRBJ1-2	CASSVVDRGNYGYTF	TGTGCCAGCAGCGTAGTGGACAGGGGTAACTATGGCTACACCTTC
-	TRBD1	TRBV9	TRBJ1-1	CASSVGTGAVNTEAFF	TGTGCCAGCAGTGTAGGGACAGGGGCGGTGAACACTGAAGCTTTCTTT
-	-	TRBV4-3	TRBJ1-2	CASSQEKEGADIYGYTF	TGCGCCAGCAGCCAAGAGAAGGAAGGGGCCGATATTTATGGCTACACCTTC
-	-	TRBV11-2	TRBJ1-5	CASSLGFQPQHF	TGTGCCAGCAGCTTAGGATTTCAGCCCCAGCATTTT
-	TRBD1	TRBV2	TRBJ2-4	CASNLDRGIQYF	TGTGCCAGCAACCTGGACAGGGGGATTCAGTACTTC
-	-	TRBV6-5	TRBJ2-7	CASSYGHSRDEQYF	TGTGCCAGCAGTTACGGCCATTCGCGGGACGAGCAGTACTTC
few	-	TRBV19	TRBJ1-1	CASSHQGNTEAFF	TGTGCCAGTAGTCACCAGGGGAACACTGAAGCTTTCTTT
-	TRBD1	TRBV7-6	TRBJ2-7	CASSFGTESSYEQYF	TGTGCCAGCAGCTTTGGGACAGAGAGCTCCTACGAGCAGTACTTC
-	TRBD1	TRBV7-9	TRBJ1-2	CASSVPDRGSPYGYTF	TGTGCCAGCAGCGTACCGGACAGGGGGAGTCCCTATGGCTACACCTTC
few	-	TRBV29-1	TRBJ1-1	CSVDRGTEAFF	TGCAGCGTTGACAGGGGCACTGAAGCTTTCTTT
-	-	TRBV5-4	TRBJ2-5	CASSHKETQYF	TGTGCCAGCAGCCATAAAGAGACCCAGTACTTC
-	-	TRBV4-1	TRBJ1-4	CASSQESRGEKLFF	TGCGCCAGCAGCCAAGAAAGCAGGGGTGAAAAACTGTTTTTT
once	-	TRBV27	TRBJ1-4	CASSFSQDEKLFF	TGTGCCAGCAGTTTCTCTCAGGATGAAAAACTGTTTTTT
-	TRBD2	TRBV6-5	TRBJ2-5	CASSYSGGGTQETQYF	TGTGCCAGCAGTTACTCTGGGGGGGGAACTCAAGAGACCCAGTACTTC
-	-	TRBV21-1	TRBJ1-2	CASSKGEGRDYGYTF	TGTGCCAGCAGCAAAGGGGAGGGCCGTGACTATGGCTACACCTTC
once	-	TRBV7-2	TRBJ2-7	CASSLGSVSDEQYF	TGTGCCAGCAGCTTGGGAAGCGTCTCCGACGAGCAGTACTTC
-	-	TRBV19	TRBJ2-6	CASSEVKGRSGANVLTF	TGTGCCAGTAGTGAAGTAAAGGGCAGATCTGGGGCCAACGTCCTGACTTTC
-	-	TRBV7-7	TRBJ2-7	CASSLRDDPYYEQYF	TGTGCCAGCAGCTTAAGGGACGATCCTTACTACGAGCAGTACTTC
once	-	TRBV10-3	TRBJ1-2	CATTDNYGYTF	TGTGCCACCACGGACAACTATGGCTACACCTTC
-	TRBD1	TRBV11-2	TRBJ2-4	CASSFIGTGGEDIQYF	TGTGCCAGCAGCTTCATCGGGACAGGGGGGGAGGACATTCAGTACTTC
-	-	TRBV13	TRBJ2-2	CASSFQNTGELFF	TGTGCCAGCAGCTTCCAGAACACCGGGGAGCTGTTTTTT
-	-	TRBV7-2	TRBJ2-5	CASSFEEAGTQYF	TGTGCCAGCAGCTTTGAAGAGGCTGGGACCCAGTACTTC
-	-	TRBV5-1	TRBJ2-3	CASSLELDTQYF	TGCGCCAGCAGCTTGGAGCTAGATACGCAGTATTTT
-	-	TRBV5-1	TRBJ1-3	CASSLGVPSEGNTIYF	TGCGCCAGCAGCTTGGGGGTACCCTCGGAAGGGAACACCATATATTTT
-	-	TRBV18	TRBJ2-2	CASSPTGLGTGELFF	TGTGCCAGCTCACCTACAGGGTTAGGCACCGGGGAGCTGTTTTTT
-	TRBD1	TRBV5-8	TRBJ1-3	CASSTGAASGNTIYF	TGTGCCAGCAGCACAGGGGCCGCGTCTGGAAACACCATATATTTT
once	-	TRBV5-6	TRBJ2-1	CASSFGGDYNEQFF	TGTGCCAGCAGCTTCGGCGGGGACTACAATGAGCAGTTCTTC
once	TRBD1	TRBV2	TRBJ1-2	CASSKQGIDYGYTF	TGTGCCAGCAGTAAACAGGGGATTGACTATGGCTACACCTTC
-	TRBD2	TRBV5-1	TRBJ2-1	CASLALAGLEGEQFF	TGCGCCAGCTTAGCTCTAGCGGGACTCGAGGGGGAGCAGTTCTTC
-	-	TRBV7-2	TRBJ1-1	CASSSLPGLRNTEAFF	TGTGCCAGCAGCTCGCTACCGGGACTAAGGAACACTGAAGCTTTCTTT
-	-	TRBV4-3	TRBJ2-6	CASSQRFSGANVLTF	TGCGCCAGCAGCCAGAGGTTCTCTGGGGCCAACGTCCTGACTTTC
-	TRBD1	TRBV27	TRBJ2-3	CASSSPDRGVDTQYF	TGTGCCAGCAGTTCGCCGGACAGGGGGGTTGATACGCAGTATTTT
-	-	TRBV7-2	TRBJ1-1	CASSFRQHTEAFF	TGTGCCAGCAGCTTTCGGCAACACACTGAAGCTTTCTTT
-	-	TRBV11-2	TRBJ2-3	CASSLPLSTQYF	TGTGCCAGCAGCTTACCCCTGTCTACGCAGTATTTT
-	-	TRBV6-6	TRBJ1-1	CASSYGDEGTEAFF	TGTGCCAGCAGTTACGGGGATGAGGGTACGGAAGCTTTCTTT
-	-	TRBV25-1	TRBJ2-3	CASSLSGTDTQYF	TGTGCCAGCAGCCTCTCGGGCACAGATACGCAGTATTTT
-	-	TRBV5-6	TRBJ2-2	CASSLEGANTGELFF	TGTGCCAGCAGCTTGGAGGGGGCGAACACCGGGGAGCTGTTTTTT
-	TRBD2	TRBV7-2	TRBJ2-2	CASSLRRGDTGELFF	TGTGCCAGCAGCTTAAGACGGGGGGACACCGGGGAGCTGTTTTTT
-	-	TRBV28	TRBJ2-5	CASSFDRDIEETQYF	TGTGCCAGCAGTTTTGACCGGGACATAGAAGAGACCCAGTACTTC